This T cell receptor beta chain comes out of a study of brain T cells in children with intractable seizures. Notes on the study in general: Patients' HCMV serostatus was unknown; virus specificity rests on CDR3 similarity alone. Absence of clones before surgery may stem from lower sequencing depth.

Assay used: immunoSEQ multiplex PCR; TCRdb lists only in-frame clones, some missing. The sample carries tens of thousands of clones, 85% to 95% recorded once. Only cases whose brain tissue showed the highest T cell transcript signatures were sequenced. With regard to this clone: Its antigen remains unidentified.

This clonotype was obtained from a boy younger than two with tuberous sclerosis and intractable seizures. The input for sequencing was peripheral blood, taken at surgery.

The CDR3 bases are TGTGCCAGCAGCTTTTTAGATGAAAAACTGTTTTTT. It translates to CASSFLDEKLFF. The rearrangement uses TRBV5-6 and TRBJ1-4, with no clear D. Trimming removed 2 bases at V and 6 bases at J, with 5 bases between. Germline lookup yields CDR1 SGHDT and CDR2 YYEEEE. The CDR3 consists of 12 residues.